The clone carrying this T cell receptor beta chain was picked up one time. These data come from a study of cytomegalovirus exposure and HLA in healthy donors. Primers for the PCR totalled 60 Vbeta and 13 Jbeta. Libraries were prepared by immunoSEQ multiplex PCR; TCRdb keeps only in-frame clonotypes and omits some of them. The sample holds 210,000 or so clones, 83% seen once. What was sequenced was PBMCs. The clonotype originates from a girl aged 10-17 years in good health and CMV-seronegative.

The CDR3 DNA reads TGTGCTACCTCGGCCGGGACAGGCGGCAACGAGCAGTACTTC. The encoded protein is CATSAGTGGNEQYF. The genes are TRBV28 and TRBJ2-7; 8 positions match TRBD1. The CDR3 is 14 residues long. Germline CDR1 reads MDHEN; CDR2 reads SYDVKM. The full variable domain, rest sourced from reference TRBV28 and TRBJ2-7, is DVKVTQSSRYLVKRTGEKVFLECVQDMDHENMFWYRQDPGLGLRLIYFSYDVKMKEKGDIPEGYSVSREKKERFSLILESASTNQTSMYLCATSAGTGGNEQYFGPGTRLTVT.